The 23 T cell receptor beta chains below come from one sample, sequenced in a study of identical twins' blood T cells. TCRdb fed the 5' RACE reads into MiXCR, producing one record per CDR3 protein. In the table there are around 380,000 distinct CDR3 sequences, 25% to 35% of which are singletons. Sequenced material: PBMCs. The receptors here all came from a woman aged 18 to 49 in good health.

This clonotype has just a few counts. CDR3 bases: TGTGCCAGCAGACCCTCGGGACAGACGAATCAGCCCCAGCATTTT. This translates into CASRPSGQTNQPQHF. The gene calls are TRBV27 and TRBJ1-5; TRBD1 aligns across 7 bases. The germline gives CDR1 MNHEY, CDR2 SMNVEV (reference sequence). V lost 6 bases, J lost 4 bases, and 9 bases stayed unmatched. The CDR3 runs 15 residues.

This clonotype was detected a few times. The chain uses TRBV3-1 and TRBJ2-1; TRBD2 agrees at 10 bases. In germline, CDR1 is LGHDT, CDR2 YNNKEL (reference sequence). V lost 4 bases, J lost 4 bases, and 7 bases stayed unmatched. The CDR3 runs to 16 residues. CDR3 amino acids: CASSPGAGGSYNEQFF. The CDR3 DNA is TGTGCCAGCAGCCCTGGAGCGGGAGGGAGTTACAATGAGCAGTTCTTC.

The chain links TRBV20-1 to TRBJ2-1; D is possibly TRBD2 (6 bases). Germline V gene data show CDR1 as DFQATT and CDR2 as SNEGSKA (reference sequence). This CDR3 comprises 13 residues. Trimming took off 5 bases at V and 2 bases at J, with 10 bases between the two ends. The DNA of the CDR3 is TGCAGTGCTGGGACTGCCACCTACAATGAGCAGTTCTTC. Its translation is CSAGTATYNEQFF.

The chain employs TRBV19 and TRBJ2-2; D unclear. Between the trimmed V and J ends, which lost 6 bases and 6 bases, there was a span of 8 bases. The CDR3 length is 12 residues. Germline CDR1 is LNHDA and CDR2 is SQIVND (reference sequence). CDR3 residues: CASRYGPGELFF. The DNA for the CDR3 is TGTGCCAGTAGGTACGGGCCCGGGGAGCTGTTTTTT. The variable domain in full, with the rest retrieved from reference TRBV19 and TRBJ2-2, is DGGITQSPKYLFRKEGQNVTLSCEQNLNHDAMYWYRQDPGQGLRLIYYSQIVNDFQKGDIAEGYSVSREKKESFPLTVTSAQKNPTAFYLCASRYGPGELFFGEGSRLTVL.

In its sample, this clonotype was seen a few times. V usage is TRBV28 and J usage is TRBJ2-5, with D possibly matching TRBD1 (5 bases). The CDR3 runs 15 residues. CDR1 is MDHEN and CDR2 is SYDVKM in the germline V gene. V gave up 2 bases and J gave up 1 base, with 11 bases separating them. CDR3 nucleotides: TGTGCCAGCAGTTTAGGGCAGGGCCTCCAAGAGACCCAGTACTTC. This translates into CASSLGQGLQETQYF.

The chain joins TRBV7-9 to TRBJ1-1, with D possibly being TRBD1 (6 bases). Germline V gene sequence: CDR1 SEHNR, CDR2 FQNEAQ (reference sequence). The CDR3 totals 12 residues. The germline V and J ends were trimmed by 6 bases and 7 bases, with 12 bases remaining between them. The CDR3 sequence is CASRFTGIEAFF. CDR3 DNA sequence: TGTGCCAGCAGATTCACAGGGATTGAAGCTTTCTTT. Supplemented by reference TRBV7-9 and TRBJ1-1, the full variable domain reads DTGVSQNPRHKITKRGQNVTFRCDPISEHNRLYWYRQTLGQGPEFLTYFQNEAQLEKSRLLSDRFSAERPKGSFSTLEIQRTEQGDSAMYLCASRFTGIEAFFGQGTRLTVV.

This clonotype turned up a few times. The V call is TRBV20-1, the J call TRBJ1-2; 9 nucleotides line up with TRBD1. The V and J ends lost 0 bases and 4 bases, in that order; junction bases with no gene match: 3. CDR1 is DFQATT and CDR2 is SNEGSKA in the germline V gene (reference sequence). The CDR3 loop spans 14 amino acids. The CDR3 DNA sequence: TGCAGTGCTAGAGATCGGGGACAGGGCTATGGCTACACCTTC. It yields the protein CSARDRGQGYGYTF.

This chain uses TRBV9 with TRBJ2-1, with D perhaps TRBD2 (6 bases). Germline loops: CDR1 SGDLS, CDR2 YYNGEE. V lost 2 bases and J lost 10, with 10 bases in between. The CDR3 is 12 amino acids. The CDR3: CASSVPGGEQFF. The CDR3 coding sequence is TGTGCCAGCAGCGTTCCCGGAGGGGAGCAGTTCTTC.

This clonotype was seen only a few times. The chain uses TRBV12-3 or TRBV12-4 and TRBJ1-3, with D unclear. The length of the CDR3 is 15 residues. V lost 5 bases, J lost 4 bases, and 15 bases lay in between. CDR3 DNA: TGTGCCAGCAGTCCCCCGGGCGGGCGAGGAAACACCATATATTTT. Translated: CASSPPGGRGNTIYF.

The chain carries TRBV18 and TRBJ2-3; the match to TRBD2 covers 9 bases. The CDR3 totals 15 residues. Germline V gives CDR1 KGHSH, CDR2 LQKENI. Germline trimming cut 4 bases from V and 4 bases from J; bases unmatched to any gene: 6. The CDR3 protein is CASSLAGALADTQYF. Written as DNA, the CDR3 is TGTGCCAGCTCACTAGCGGGAGCTTTAGCAGATACGCAGTATTTT.

This clonotype was detected many times. J is TRBJ2-5 and V is TRBV7-9; no definite D call. CDR3 size: 15 residues. Germline CDR1 is SEHNR and CDR2 is FQNEAQ (reference sequence). The germline V and J ends were trimmed by 2 bases and 5 bases, with 15 bases remaining between them. The CDR3 bases are TGTGCCAGCAGCTTAAGGTTGCGGATGGAGGAGACCCAGTACTTC. This codes for CASSLRLRMEETQYF.

This clonotype was recorded a few times. This chain joins TRBV29-1 and TRBJ1-4; D possibly corresponds to TRBD1 (6 bases). CDR3 length equals 16 residues. Germline lookup yields CDR1 SQVTM and CDR2 ANQGSEA. The V gene lost 3 bases and the J gene lost 8 bases, with 22 bases spanning the gap. The chain's CDR3 is CSVDPLATGPGEKLFF. The DNA for the CDR3 is TGCAGCGTTGATCCCTTAGCCACAGGGCCGGGCGAAAAACTGTTTTTT.

This clonotype was picked up a small number of times. The CDR3 DNA reads TGTGCTAGTGGGCTGGGGGGAACTAATGAAAAACTGTTTTTT. Protein: CASGLGGTNEKLFF. V is TRBV12-5 and J is TRBJ1-4; possibly TRBD1 for D (5 bases). Trimming took 6 bases from V and 1 from J, leaving 9 bases between them. Germline V gives CDR1 LGHNT, CDR2 FRNRAP. The length of the CDR3 is 14 residues.

This clonotype was picked up a small number of times. V usage is TRBV10-3 and J usage is TRBJ1-5; 8 bases agree with TRBD1. The J segment lost 7 bases and the V segment lost 4 bases, leaving 6 bases of the junction unmatched. Germline-derived CDR1 and CDR2 are ENHRY and SYGVKD. This CDR3 has 14 residues. DNA for the CDR3: TGTGCCATCAGTGTTGGACAGGGAGGCCAGCCCCAGCATTTT. Amino acid sequence: CAISVGQGGQPQHF.

Note on this clonotype: At one of its ends the junction is not consistent with the germline gene, which may arise from a read error. V is TRBV20-1 and J is TRBJ1-1; 7 nucleotides match TRBD1. Germline V gives CDR1 DFQATT, CDR2 SNEGSKA (reference sequence). This CDR3 is built from 13 residues. The CDR3 reads CRARGPRNTEAFF. The CDR3, as DNA: TGCAGAGCTAGGGGGCCAAGGAACACTGAAGCTTTCTTT.

This clonotype has only a few counts. The chain combines TRBV9 with TRBJ2-7; D not resolved. The CDR3 runs to 12 residues. Deletions cut 4 bases from V and 7 bases from J, with 12 bases between. The germline CDR1 and CDR2 sequences are SGDLS and YYNGEE. CDR3 residues: CASSQALGEQYF. In nucleotides, the CDR3 is TGTGCCAGCAGCCAAGCCCTGGGTGAGCAGTACTTC.

This clonotype was counted only a few times. The genes are TRBV7-9 and TRBJ1-3; 7 bases align to TRBD1. The V gene end was trimmed by 5 bases and the J gene end by 2 bases; junction bases not matched to a gene: 6. The V gene's germline CDR1 is SEHNR and CDR2 FQNEAQ (reference sequence). CDR3 length equals 15 residues. DNA of the CDR3: TGTGCCAGCAGCCGTACCGGGACAGCTGGAAACACCATATATTTT. This translates into CASSRTGTAGNTIYF.

This clonotype was counted a few times. The chain is built from TRBV20-1 and TRBJ1-2; D unclear. The CDR3 has 11 amino acids. The germline CDR1 and CDR2 sequences are DFQATT and SNEGSKA (reference sequence). V lost 6 bases and J lost 8, with 13 bases in between. CDR3 in amino acids: CSASLSWGYTF. The CDR3 DNA is TGCAGTGCCAGTTTGTCGTGGGGCTACACCTTC.

This chain connects TRBV29-1 to TRBJ2-2, with D perhaps being TRBD1 or TRBD2 (5 bases each). The CDR3 runs to 13 residues. Germline V gene sequence: CDR1 SQVTM, CDR2 ANQGSEA. Trimming pared 4 bases from V and 4 bases from J, leaving 10 bases between. CDR3 sequence: CSVGGNPTGELFF. CDR3 nucleotide sequence: TGCAGCGTTGGGGGGAATCCCACCGGGGAGCTGTTTTTT.

There are a few counts of this clonotype. In nucleotides, the CDR3 is TGTGCCAGCAGGGGCACCCCCTTCGAGCAGTACTTC. It specifies CASRGTPFEQYF. This chain joins TRBV6-6 and TRBJ2-7; the D is unclear. Germline CDR1 MNHNY, CDR2 SVGAGI (reference sequence). The CDR3 loop spans 12 amino acids. Trimming removed 6 bases at V and 6 bases at J, with 12 bases between.

The table lists this clonotype with a few counts. One junction end disagrees with the germline gene, perhaps due to a read error. J is TRBJ1-1 and V is TRBV29-1; 7 bases match TRBD1. The germline V gene encodes CDR1 SQVTM and CDR2 ANQGSEA. The CDR3 totals 8 residues. The CDR3 region is CSVHRGTF. For the CDR3, the DNA is TGCAGTGTCCACAGGGGAACTTTT.

This clonotype occurred a few times. This chain uses TRBV3-1 with TRBJ1-4; no reliable D call. V was trimmed by 2 bases and J by 8 bases, leaving 6 bases between them. This CDR3 spans 12 amino acids. The germline CDR1 and CDR2 sequences are LGHDT and YNNKEL (reference sequence). In DNA form, the CDR3 reads TGTGCCAGCAGCCAACTTCGGGAAAAACTGTTTTTT. Translating gives CASSQLREKLFF.

This clonotype has a single count. The J gene is TRBJ2-5, the V gene TRBV27; D gene ambiguous. Trimming shortened V by 7 bases and J by 4 bases, and 10 bases separated the two germline ends. The CDR3 has 12 residues. CDR1 is MNHEY, CDR2 SMNVEV, per germline (reference sequence). In DNA, the CDR3 is TGTGCCAGCAAAAAGCGAGGAGAGACCCAGTACTTC. It specifies CASKKRGETQYF.